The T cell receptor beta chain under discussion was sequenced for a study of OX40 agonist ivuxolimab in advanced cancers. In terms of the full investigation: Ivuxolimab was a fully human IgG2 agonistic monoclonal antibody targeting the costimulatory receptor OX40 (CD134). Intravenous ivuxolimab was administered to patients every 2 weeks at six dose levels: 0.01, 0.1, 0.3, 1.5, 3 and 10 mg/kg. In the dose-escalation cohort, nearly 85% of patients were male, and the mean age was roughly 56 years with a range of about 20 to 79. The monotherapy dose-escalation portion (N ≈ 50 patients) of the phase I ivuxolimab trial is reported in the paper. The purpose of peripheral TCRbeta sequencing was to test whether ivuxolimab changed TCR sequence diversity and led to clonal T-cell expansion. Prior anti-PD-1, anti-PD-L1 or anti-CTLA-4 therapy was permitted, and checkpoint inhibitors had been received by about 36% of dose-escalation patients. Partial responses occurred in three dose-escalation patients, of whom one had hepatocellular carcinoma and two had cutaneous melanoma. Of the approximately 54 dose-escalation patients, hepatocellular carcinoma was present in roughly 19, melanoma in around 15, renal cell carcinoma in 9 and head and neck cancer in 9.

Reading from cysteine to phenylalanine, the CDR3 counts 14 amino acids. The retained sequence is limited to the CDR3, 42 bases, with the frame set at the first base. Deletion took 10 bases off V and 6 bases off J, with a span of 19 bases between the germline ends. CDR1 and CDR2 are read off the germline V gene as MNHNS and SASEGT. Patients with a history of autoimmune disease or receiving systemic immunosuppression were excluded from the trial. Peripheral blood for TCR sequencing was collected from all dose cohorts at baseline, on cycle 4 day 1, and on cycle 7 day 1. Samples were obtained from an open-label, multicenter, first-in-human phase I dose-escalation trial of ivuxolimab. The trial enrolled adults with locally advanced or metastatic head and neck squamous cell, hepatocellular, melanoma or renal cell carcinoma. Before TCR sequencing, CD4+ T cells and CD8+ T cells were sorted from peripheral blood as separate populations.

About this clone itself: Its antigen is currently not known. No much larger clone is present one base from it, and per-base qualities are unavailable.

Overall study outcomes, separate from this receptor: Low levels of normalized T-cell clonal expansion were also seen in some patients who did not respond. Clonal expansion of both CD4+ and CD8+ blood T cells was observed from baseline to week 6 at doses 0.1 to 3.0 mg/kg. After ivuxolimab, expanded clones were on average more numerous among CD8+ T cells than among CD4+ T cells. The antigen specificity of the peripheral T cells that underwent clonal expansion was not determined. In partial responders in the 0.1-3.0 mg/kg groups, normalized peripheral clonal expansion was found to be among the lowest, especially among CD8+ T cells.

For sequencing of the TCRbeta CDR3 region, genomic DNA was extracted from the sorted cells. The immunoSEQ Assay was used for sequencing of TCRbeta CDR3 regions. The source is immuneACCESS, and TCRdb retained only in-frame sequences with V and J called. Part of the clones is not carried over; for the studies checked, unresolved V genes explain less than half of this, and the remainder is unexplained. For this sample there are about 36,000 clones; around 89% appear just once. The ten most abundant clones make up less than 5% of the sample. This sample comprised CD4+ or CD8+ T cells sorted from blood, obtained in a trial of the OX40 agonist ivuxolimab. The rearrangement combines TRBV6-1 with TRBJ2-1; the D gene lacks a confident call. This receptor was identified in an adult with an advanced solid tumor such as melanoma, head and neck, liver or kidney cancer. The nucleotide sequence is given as TGTGCCACCACCCCCACTACCACCCCCAATGAGCAGTTCTTC. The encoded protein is CATTPTTTPNEQFF.